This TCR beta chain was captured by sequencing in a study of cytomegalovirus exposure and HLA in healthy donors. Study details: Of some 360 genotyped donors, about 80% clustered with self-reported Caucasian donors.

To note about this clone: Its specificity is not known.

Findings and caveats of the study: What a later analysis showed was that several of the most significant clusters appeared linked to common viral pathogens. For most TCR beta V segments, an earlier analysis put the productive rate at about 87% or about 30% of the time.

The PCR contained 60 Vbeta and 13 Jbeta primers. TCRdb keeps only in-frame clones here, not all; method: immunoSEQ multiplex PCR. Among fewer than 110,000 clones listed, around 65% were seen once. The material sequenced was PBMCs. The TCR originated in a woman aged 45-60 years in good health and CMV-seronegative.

In DNA form, the CDR3 reads TGCGCCAGCAGCTCCGGGACAGCCAACTATGGCTACACCTTC. This codes for CASSSGTANYGYTF. V usage is TRBV5-1 and J usage is TRBJ1-2; 7 bases agree with TRBD1. Germline loops: CDR1 SGHRS, CDR2 YFSETQ. V dropped 3 bases and J dropped 2; count of bases not matched to a gene: 4. The CDR3 consists of 14 residues.